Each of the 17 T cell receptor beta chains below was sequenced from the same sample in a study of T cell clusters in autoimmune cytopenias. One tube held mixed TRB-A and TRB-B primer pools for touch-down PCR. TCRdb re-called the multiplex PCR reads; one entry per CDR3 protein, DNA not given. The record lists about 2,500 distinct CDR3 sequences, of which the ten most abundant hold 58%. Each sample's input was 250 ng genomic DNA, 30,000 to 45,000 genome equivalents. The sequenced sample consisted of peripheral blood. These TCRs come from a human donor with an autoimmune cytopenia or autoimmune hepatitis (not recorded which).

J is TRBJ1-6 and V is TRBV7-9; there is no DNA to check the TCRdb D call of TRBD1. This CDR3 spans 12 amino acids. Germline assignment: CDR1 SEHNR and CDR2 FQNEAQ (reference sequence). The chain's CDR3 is CASSSTGGPLHF.

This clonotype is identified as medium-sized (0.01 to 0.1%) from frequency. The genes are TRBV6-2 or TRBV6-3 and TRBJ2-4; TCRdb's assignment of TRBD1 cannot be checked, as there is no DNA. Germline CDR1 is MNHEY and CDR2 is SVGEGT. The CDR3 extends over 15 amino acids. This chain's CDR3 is CASKNAGEAKNIQYF.

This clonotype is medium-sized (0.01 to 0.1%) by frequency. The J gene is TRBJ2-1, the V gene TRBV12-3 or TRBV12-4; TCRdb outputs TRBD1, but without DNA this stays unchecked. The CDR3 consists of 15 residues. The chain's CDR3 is CASSGGGTVYNEQFF.

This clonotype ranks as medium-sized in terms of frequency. Here the CDR3 reads CAWSLGGGANVLTF. The chain employs TRBV30 and TRBJ2-6; lacking DNA, the TRBD1 call made by TCRdb goes unchecked. Germline CDR1 reads GTSNPN; CDR2 reads SVGIG (reference sequence). The CDR3 is made up of 14 amino acids.

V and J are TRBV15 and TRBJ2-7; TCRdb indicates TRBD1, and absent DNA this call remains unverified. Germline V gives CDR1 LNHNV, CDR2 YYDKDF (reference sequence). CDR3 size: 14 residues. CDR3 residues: CATSKTGPIYEQYF.

The chain's CDR3 is CASSALPRGLVDTQYF. The chain employs TRBV5-1 and TRBJ2-3; TCRdb designates TRBD1, a call that cannot be tested without DNA. The CDR3 is 16 residues long. The germline CDR1 and CDR2 sequences are SGHRS and YFSETQ.

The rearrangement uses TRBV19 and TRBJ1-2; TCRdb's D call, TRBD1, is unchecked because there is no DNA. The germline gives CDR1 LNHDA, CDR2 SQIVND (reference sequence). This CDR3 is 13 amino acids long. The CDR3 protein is CASSMGVRYGYTF.

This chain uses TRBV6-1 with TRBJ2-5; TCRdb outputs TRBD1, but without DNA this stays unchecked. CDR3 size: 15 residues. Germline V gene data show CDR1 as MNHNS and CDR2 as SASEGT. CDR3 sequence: CASSEALGAQETQYF.

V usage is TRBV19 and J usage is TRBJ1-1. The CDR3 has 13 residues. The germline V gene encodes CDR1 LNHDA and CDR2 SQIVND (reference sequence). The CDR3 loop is CASSTNMNTEAFF.

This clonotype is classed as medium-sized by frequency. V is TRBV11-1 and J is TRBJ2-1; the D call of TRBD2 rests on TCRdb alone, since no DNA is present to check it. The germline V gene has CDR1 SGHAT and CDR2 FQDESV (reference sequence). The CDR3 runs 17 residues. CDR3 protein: CASSLGVAGAAYNEQFF. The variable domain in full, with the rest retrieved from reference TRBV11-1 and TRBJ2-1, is EAEVAQSPRYKITEKSQAVAFWCDPISGHATLYWYRQILGQGPELLVQFQDESVVDDSQLPKDRFSAERLKGVDSTLKIQPAELGDSAMYLCASSLGVAGAAYNEQFFGPGTRLTVL.

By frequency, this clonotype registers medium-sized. CDR3 region: CAWGPEGNYGYTF. The chain joins TRBV30 to TRBJ1-2. This CDR3 has 13 amino acids. CDR1 is GTSNPN and CDR2 is SVGIG in the germline V gene (reference sequence).

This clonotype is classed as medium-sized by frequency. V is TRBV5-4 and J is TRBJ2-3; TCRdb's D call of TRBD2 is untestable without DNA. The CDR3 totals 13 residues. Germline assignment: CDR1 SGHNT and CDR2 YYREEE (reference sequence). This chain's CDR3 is CASNRGAEDTQYF.

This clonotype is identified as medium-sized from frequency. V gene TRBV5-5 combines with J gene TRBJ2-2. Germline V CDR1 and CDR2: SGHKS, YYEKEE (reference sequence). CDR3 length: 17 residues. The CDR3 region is CASSLSESFENTGELFF.

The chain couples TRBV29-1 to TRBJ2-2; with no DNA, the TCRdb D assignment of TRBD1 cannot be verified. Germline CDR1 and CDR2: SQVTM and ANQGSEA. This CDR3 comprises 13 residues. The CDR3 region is CSVERGEAGELFF.

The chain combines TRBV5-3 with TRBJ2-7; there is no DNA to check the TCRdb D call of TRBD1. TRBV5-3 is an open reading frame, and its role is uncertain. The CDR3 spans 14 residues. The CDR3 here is CARSLGRGPYEQYF.

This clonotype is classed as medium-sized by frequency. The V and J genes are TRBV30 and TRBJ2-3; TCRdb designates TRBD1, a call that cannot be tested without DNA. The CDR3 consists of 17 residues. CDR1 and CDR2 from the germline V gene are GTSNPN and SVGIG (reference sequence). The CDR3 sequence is CAWSVASPGTRPDTQYF.

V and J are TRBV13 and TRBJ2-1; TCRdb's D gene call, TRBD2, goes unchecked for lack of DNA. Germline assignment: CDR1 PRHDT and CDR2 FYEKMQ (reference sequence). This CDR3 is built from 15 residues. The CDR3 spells CASRGLAANYNEQFF.